The clone carrying this TCR beta chain was detected ten times or more. The antigen is undetermined. The sample comes from a study of response to subunit inactivated influenza vaccine. General study findings and limits: Authors proposed each seasonal influenza vaccination draws in few new T cells.

With 5 bases clipped from V and 4 bases from J, the junction kept 4 bases outside the gene matches. Germline CDR1 is MDHEN and CDR2 is SYDVKM. This CDR3 has 14 amino acids. TCRdb recomputed calls from the RT-PCR reads with MiXCR, one row per CDR3 protein. The table lists 530,000 or so distinct CDR3 sequences, approximately 12% of them singletons. The source is a man aged 50-60 years who received an inactivated influenza vaccine. V and J are TRBV28 and TRBJ1-2, with 10 bases that match TRBD1. This specimen was PBMCs from blood, taken on the day of vaccination. The CDR3 sequence: CASSTRQGAYGYTF. The CDR3, as DNA: TGTGCCAGCAGTACCCGACAGGGGGCCTATGGCTACACCTTC.